This T cell receptor (beta chain) was found in a study of OX40 agonist ivuxolimab in advanced cancers. Study-wide findings and caveats: Normalized T-cell clonal expansion was also low in some nonresponders.

Clones were sequenced by immunoSEQ multiplex PCR, and TCRdb holds only the in-frame ones, with some missing. This table holds around 33,000 clones, about 80% found once. Worth noting for this clone: The antigen is undetermined.

V gave up 4 bases and J gave up 3 bases, with 2 bases separating them. Germline CDR1 and CDR2: SGHTA and FQGNSA. The CDR3 loop spans 11 amino acids. This TCR was sampled from an adult with an advanced solid tumor such as melanoma, head and neck, liver or kidney cancer. Specimen: CD4+ or CD8+ T cells sorted from blood, collected in a trial of the OX40 agonist ivuxolimab. The rearrangement joins TRBV7-2 to TRBJ2-3; no clear D. CDR3 coding DNA: TGTGCCAGCAGCTATACAGATACGCAGTATTTT. Protein product: CASSYTDTQYF.